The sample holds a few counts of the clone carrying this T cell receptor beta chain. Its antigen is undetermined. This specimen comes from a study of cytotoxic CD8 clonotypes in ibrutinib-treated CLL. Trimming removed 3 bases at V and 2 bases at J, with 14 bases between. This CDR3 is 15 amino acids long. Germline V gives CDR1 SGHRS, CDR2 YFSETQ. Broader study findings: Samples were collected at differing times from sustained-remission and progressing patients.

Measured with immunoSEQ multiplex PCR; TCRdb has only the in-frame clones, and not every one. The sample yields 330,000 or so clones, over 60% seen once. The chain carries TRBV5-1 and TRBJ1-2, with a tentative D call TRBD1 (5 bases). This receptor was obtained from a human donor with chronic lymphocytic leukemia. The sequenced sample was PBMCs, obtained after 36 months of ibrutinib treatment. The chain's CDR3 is CASSSQGLGNYGYTF. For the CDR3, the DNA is TGCGCCAGCAGCTCCCAGGGACTGGGGAACTATGGCTACACCTTC.